The 18 T cell receptor beta chains below come from one sample, sequenced in a study of blood T cell repertoires in COVID-19 (dated by TCRdb to about 2020). To prepare the library, the immunoSEQ multiplex PCR assay was applied. Entries here come from immuneACCESS through TCRdb and include only in-frame sequences with V and J called. Some clones fail to appear in such tables; in the studies checked, an unresolved V gene covers under half of the shortfall, and the cause of the remainder is unknown. The table for this sample lists about 250,000 clones; about 89% of them were counted only once. The ten biggest clones cover around 10% of the sample. The sequencing sample was made of PBMCs or T cells enriched from blood (not recorded which). These receptors came from a middle-aged man who had recovered from COVID-19.

This chain links TRBV12-5 with TRBJ2-7, with 9 bases fitting TRBD1. The CDR3 covers 13 residues. Germline trimming cut 2 bases from V and 9 bases from J; bases unmatched to any gene: 5. Germline V gene lookup returns CDR1 LGHNT and CDR2 FRNRAP. In nucleotides, the CDR3 is TGTGCTAGTGGTTTGTACAGGGGGCAGGGGCAGTACTTC. As protein: CASGLYRGQGQYF.

The rearrangement joins TRBV6-5 to TRBJ2-1; D unresolved. The CDR3 is 14 amino acids. V was clipped by 6 bases and J by 2 bases, with 11 bases between them. Germline CDR1 is MNHEY and CDR2 is SVGAGI. CDR3: CASSSEVPYNEQFF. The CDR3 coding sequence is TGTGCCAGCAGCTCAGAGGTCCCCTACAATGAGCAGTTCTTC.

This sequence joins TRBV27 and TRBJ1-4; 8 bases line up with TRBD1. Germline V gives CDR1 MNHEY, CDR2 SMNVEV (reference sequence). The CDR3 contains 18 residues. V dropped 5 bases and J dropped 0; count of bases not matched to a gene: 11. The CDR3 sequence is CASSQTGTGEATNEKLFF. The DNA of the CDR3 is TGTGCCAGCAGTCAAACCGGGACAGGAGAAGCAACTAATGAAAAACTGTTTTTT.

The V call is TRBV28, the J call TRBJ2-7; 10 bases map to TRBD2. There are 17 residues in the CDR3. Germline V gives CDR1 MDHEN, CDR2 SYDVKM. V lost 3 bases, J lost 3 bases, and 11 bases stayed unmatched. CDR3 in amino acids: CASSFAGVAGGYYEQYF. CDR3 DNA: TGTGCCAGCAGTTTTGCGGGGGTAGCGGGAGGATACTACGAGCAGTACTTC.

CDR3 sequence: CASSLGQGETEAFF. Written as DNA, the CDR3 is TGTGCCAGCAGTCTAGGACAGGGCGAAACTGAAGCTTTCTTT. The chain couples TRBV6-5 to TRBJ1-1; 8 bases fit TRBD1. The ends lost 5 bases at V and 5 bases at J; junction bases unmatched: 7. The CDR3 is 14 residues long. From germline, CDR1 is MNHEY and CDR2 SVGAGI.

The chain is built from TRBV11-2 and TRBJ2-1, with D possibly matching TRBD2 (7 bases). V was clipped by 0 bases and J by 6 bases, with 24 bases between them. Looked up from germline, CDR1 is SGHAT and CDR2 is FQNNGV. The CDR3 length is 19 residues. The CDR3 region has the DNA TGTGCCAGCAGCTTAGATCTGATTCGGGCGGGGGCTCGGACCAATGAGCAGTTCTTC. Translating gives CASSLDLIRAGARTNEQFF.

This clone was recorded only once. V and J are TRBV11-1 and TRBJ2-7; 9 positions agree with TRBD1. The CDR3 covers 16 residues. V lost 0 bases to trimming and J lost 6 bases; unmatched junction nucleotides: 9. Per germline, CDR1 SGHAT and CDR2 FQDESV (reference sequence). CDR3 loop: CASSLAATDRGAEQYF. As DNA, the CDR3 is TGTGCCAGCAGCTTAGCTGCAACGGACAGGGGAGCCGAGCAGTACTTC.

This clone was detected only once. The V call is TRBV11-2, the J call TRBJ1-1, with 7 bases fitting TRBD1. CDR1 SGHAT and CDR2 FQNNGV come from the germline V gene. Trimming cost V 2 bases and J 6 bases; bases outside gene matches: 9. The CDR3 extends over 15 amino acids. CDR3 residues: CASSLTEGATAEAFF. CDR3 DNA sequence: TGTGCCAGCAGCTTAACGGAGGGGGCGACAGCTGAAGCTTTCTTT. The full variable domain, with the rest looked up from reference TRBV11-2 and TRBJ1-1, is EAGVAQSPRYKIIEKRQSVAFWCNPISGHATLYWYQQILGQGPKLLIQFQNNGVVDDSQLPKDRFSAERLKGVDSTLKIQPAKLEDSAVYLCASSLTEGATAEAFFGQGTRLTVV.

This rearrangement joins TRBV7-2 to TRBJ1-1; D gene unclear. From germline, CDR1 is SGHTA and CDR2 FQGNSA. The CDR3 extends over 13 amino acids. Trimming removed 5 bases at V and 1 base at J, with 8 bases between. The CDR3 loop reads CASSDYSNTEAFF. The CDR3, as DNA: TGTGCCAGCAGCGACTACTCGAACACTGAAGCTTTCTTT.

J is TRBJ2-5 and V is TRBV7-2; TRBD2 agrees at 7 bases. Germline CDR1 reads SGHTA; CDR2 reads FQGNSA. The CDR3 sequence is 16 residues long. The junction had 5 bases not matched to a gene; V was cut back by 1 base and J by 0 bases. In DNA, the CDR3 is TGTGCCAGCAGCTTAGTTCGAGCGGGACACCAAGAGACCCAGTACTTC. It codes for CASSLVRAGHQETQYF.

The rearrangement joins TRBV7-9 to TRBJ2-5, with TRBD2 matching 11 bases. V was clipped by 0 bases and J by 5 bases; unmatched bases: 11. Germline assignment: CDR1 SEHNR and CDR2 FQNEAQ (reference sequence). The CDR3 runs to 18 residues. This CDR3 is CASSLALTSGTIWETQYF. The CDR3 DNA sequence: TGTGCCAGCAGCTTAGCTCTGACTAGCGGGACGATATGGGAGACCCAGTACTTC. Using reference TRBV7-9 and TRBJ2-5 for the parts outside the CDR3, the full variable domain is DTGVSQNPRHKITKRGQNVTFRCDPISEHNRLYWYRQTLGQGPEFLTYFQNEAQLEKSRLLSDRFSAERPKGSFSTLEIQRTEQGDSAMYLCASSLALTSGTIWETQYFGPGTRLLVL.

The genes are TRBV9 and TRBJ1-2, with 10 nucleotides matching TRBD1. The CDR3 runs to 17 residues. The J segment lost 3 bases and the V segment lost 0 bases, leaving 8 bases of the junction unmatched. The germline gives CDR1 SGDLS, CDR2 YYNGEE. This chain's CDR3 is CASSVGIGGTGDYGYTF. CDR3 coding DNA: TGTGCCAGCAGCGTAGGGATCGGGGGGACAGGGGACTATGGCTACACCTTC.

The genes are TRBV28 and TRBJ2-7, with 8 bases fitting TRBD2. The length of the CDR3 is 15 residues. V lost 5 bases to trimming and J lost 4 bases; unmatched junction nucleotides: 10. The V gene's germline CDR1 is MDHEN and CDR2 SYDVKM. The CDR3 region is CASSLIAGPGYEQYF. The DNA for the CDR3 is TGTGCCAGCAGTCTGATAGCGGGACCAGGGTACGAGCAGTACTTC.

The V call is TRBV18, the J call TRBJ1-5; D remains unclear. This CDR3 region has 15 residues. Looked up from germline, CDR1 is KGHSH and CDR2 is LQKENI. Trimming stripped 3 bases from V and 1 base from J, with 10 bases between. In DNA, the CDR3 is TGTGCCAGCTCACCTCAGACGGGAAGCAATCAGCCCCAGCATTTT. Its translation: CASSPQTGSNQPQHF. Using reference TRBV18 and TRBJ1-5 for the parts outside the CDR3, the full variable domain is NAGVMQNPRHLVRRRGQEARLRCSPMKGHSHVYWYRQLPEEGLKFMVYLQKENIIDESGMPKERFSAEFPKEGPSILRIQQVVRGDSAAYFCASSPQTGSNQPQHFGDGTRLSIL.

The genes are TRBV24-1 and TRBJ2-5; possibly TRBD2 for D (5 bases). The CDR3 covers 15 residues. Germline-derived CDR1 and CDR2 are KGHDR and SFDVKD. The V gene lost 3 bases and the J gene lost 4 bases, with 14 bases spanning the gap. The CDR3 spells CATSDPARGVETQYF. The CDR3 DNA is TGTGCCACCAGTGATCCGGCCCGGGGAGTAGAGACCCAGTACTTC.

V gene TRBV10-3 combines with J gene TRBJ1-5, with 7 bases lining up with TRBD1. The junction had 5 bases not matched to a gene; V was cut back by 10 bases and J by 2 bases. The CDR3 has 13 residues. CDR1 and CDR2 (germline): ENHRY, SYGVKD. The CDR3 region has the DNA TGTGCCAACGCGGGACAGCGCAATCAGCCCCAGCATTTT. This encodes CANAGQRNQPQHF.

In this sample, this clone turned up once. The CDR3 reads CAWSVEGNGNQPQHF. CDR3 nucleotide sequence: TGTGCCTGGAGTGTGGAGGGTAATGGCAATCAGCCCCAGCATTTT. The genes are TRBV30 and TRBJ1-5; no firm D call. The CDR3 has 15 amino acids. V lost 0 bases and J lost 2, with 11 bases in between. Germline-derived CDR1 and CDR2 are GTSNPN and SVGIG (reference sequence).

This chain connects TRBV19 to TRBJ1-4; D is unclear. V lost 4 bases to trimming and J lost 5 bases, with 14 bases between them. The CDR3 contains 15 residues. Per the germline V gene, CDR1 is LNHDA and CDR2 is SQIVND (reference sequence). The CDR3 region is CASSNTARRNEKLFF. The CDR3 DNA reads as TGTGCCAGTAGTAATACGGCTAGGAGAAATGAAAAACTGTTTTTT.